Detailed here is one TCR beta chain. Its antigen is currently unknown. V shed 11 bases and J 6 bases; nucleotides not matched to a gene: 10. The length of the CDR3 is 14 residues. Germline V gene data show CDR1 as SEHNR and CDR2 as FQNEAQ (reference sequence). This record comes from a study of T cells in localized non-small cell lung cancer. Whole-study findings and limits: Researchers found a median approximately 53 of the top 100 tumor clones in adjacent lung.

Libraries were prepared by immunoSEQ multiplex PCR; TCRdb keeps only in-frame clonotypes and omits some of them. The profile shows about 40,000 clones, around 81% of them singletons. The receptor comes from a male donor aged 60 or over with stage II lung adenocarcinoma. The V gene is TRBV7-9, the J gene TRBJ2-2, with 9 bases fitting TRBD1. The sequences come from peripheral blood mononuclear cells, collected before any cancer treatment. The CDR3 loop is CAGLGTGKAGELFF. The DNA for the CDR3 is TGTGCCGGTCTAGGGACAGGGAAGGCCGGGGAGCTGTTTTTT.